The present entry profiles one T cell receptor beta chain with its context. Its specificity is not known. TCR alpha and TCR beta cDNA libraries carrying sample barcodes and UMIs came from 5'RACE with constant-segment primers. From the 5' RACE reads, TCRdb called clonotypes with MiXCR, one entry per CDR3 protein. The sample has hundreds of thousands of distinct CDR3 sequences, around a quarter seen once. This specimen belongs to a study of T-cell memory formation after mild COVID-19. Study conclusions and caveats: Clones that shrank (day 15 to 85) were balanced CD4/CD8, whereas later expanders leaned CD4+. Pre-infection memory carried some responding clones, suggesting that cross-reactive memory joined.

This TCR came from an adult woman who had mild COVID-19 (a few samples of this study predate the infection). Cell type and time point are not known. The sequenced sample consisted of PBMCs or a T cell subset sorted from them (not recorded which).

The CDR3 protein is CASSPGVSSNQPQHF. As DNA, the CDR3 is TGTGCCAGCAGCCCGGGAGTCTCTAGCAATCAGCCCCAGCATTTT. The chain couples TRBV4-2 to TRBJ1-5; no firm D call. This CDR3 is built from 15 residues. V gave up 4 bases and J gave up 0 bases, with 10 bases separating them. Germline CDR1 and CDR2: LGHNA and YNFKEQ.